These 2 T cell receptor beta chains were sequenced from one sample in a study of control samples from healthy donors and cancer patients. Sequenced by immunoSEQ multiplex PCR; TCRdb stores in-frame clones only, minus some. This sample has 65,000 to 95,000 clones, with approximately 91% found just once. What was sequenced was blood. The receptors were sampled from a man aged 45 to 65 in good health.

The chain uses TRBV5-6 and TRBJ1-6, with D tentatively TRBD1 (6 bases). This CDR3 contains 14 residues. Trimming stripped 0 bases from V and 14 bases from J, with 15 bases between. Germline-derived CDR1 and CDR2 are SGHDT and YYEEEE. DNA of the CDR3: TGTGCCAGCAGCTTGGGAGGGGGAGGGGTCACCCTCCACTTT. Translated, it gives CASSLGGGGVTLHF.

V usage is TRBV19 and J usage is TRBJ1-5; D gene ambiguous. This CDR3 contains 15 residues. V was cut by 8 bases and J by 0 bases, with 14 bases left in between. Germline V gene data show CDR1 as LNHDA and CDR2 as SQIVND (reference sequence). CDR3 nucleotide sequence: TGTGCCAGTGCGGACCTTGGCGGTAGCAATCAGCCCCAGCATTTT. It specifies CASADLGGSNQPQHF.